Following are 9 T cell receptor beta chains from one sample sequenced in a study of T-cell memory formation after mild COVID-19. Each CDR3 protein is one row after TCRdb ran MiXCR on the 5' RACE reads. The repertoire includes approximately 340,000 distinct CDR3 sequences, approximately 15% of them detected once, and 20% to 25% sits in the top ten. The sample comprised PBMCs or a T cell subset sorted from them (not recorded which). Receptors originate from a man younger than 35 who had mild COVID-19 (a few samples of this study predate the infection). Cell type and time point are not known.

This clonotype was picked up many times. V and J are TRBV5-1 and TRBJ2-7; maybe TRBD2 (6 bases). The CDR3 runs to 13 residues. The germline CDR1 and CDR2 sequences are SGHRS and YFSETQ. V was cut by 5 bases and J by 7 bases, with 16 bases left in between. CDR3 amino acids: CASRWGFGGEQYF. CDR3 coding DNA: TGCGCCAGCAGATGGGGATTCGGGGGAGAGCAGTACTTC.

This clonotype was seen a few times. The rearrangement joins TRBV5-1 to TRBJ2-1; no clear D gene. V lost 0 bases to trimming and J lost 7 bases, with 14 bases between them. CDR1 and CDR2 from the germline V gene are SGHRS and YFSETQ. The CDR3 has 15 amino acids. The DNA of the CDR3 is TGCGCCAGCAGCTTGGCAGTTTCTCGAGGTAATGAGCAGTTCTTC. Its protein is CASSLAVSRGNEQFF.

This clonotype was observed a few times. The chain carries TRBV4-3 and TRBJ1-2, with D maybe TRBD1 (6 bases). The germline V gene has CDR1 LGHNA and CDR2 YSLEER. This CDR3 region has 14 residues. The V end lost 0 bases, the J end lost 3 bases, and 8 bases lay between the germline ends. DNA for the CDR3: TGCGCCAGCAGCCAAGATTGGGGGCACTATGGCTACACCTTC. This encodes CASSQDWGHYGYTF.

The rearrangement uses TRBV7-9 and TRBJ1-6, with 7 bases identical to TRBD1. J lost 5 bases, V lost 2 bases, and 3 bases had no gene match. The CDR3 sequence is 15 residues long. The germline CDR1 and CDR2 sequences are SEHNR and FQNEAQ (reference sequence). The CDR3 loop is CASSLLQGDNSPLHF. The CDR3 coding sequence is TGTGCCAGCAGCTTACTGCAGGGGGATAATTCACCCCTCCACTTT.

This clonotype was recorded a few times. V is TRBV9 and J is TRBJ2-3; D is unresolved. The CDR3 is 15 residues long. V shed 0 bases and J shed 0 bases, with 8 bases lying between them. CDR1 is SGDLS and CDR2 is YYNGEE in the germline V gene. DNA of the CDR3: TGTGCCAGCAGCGTAGGCCAGACTAGCACAGATACGCAGTATTTT. Translating it yields CASSVGQTSTDTQYF.

This clonotype was observed a few times. V and J are TRBV5-1 and TRBJ2-7, with a possible D match to TRBD1 (7 bases). CDR1 SGHRS and CDR2 YFSETQ come from the germline V gene. CDR3 length equals 16 residues. Trimming pared 1 base from V and 5 bases from J, leaving 19 bases between. CDR3 nucleotides: TGCGCCAGCAGCTTGTTCGTCGGGGGACAGAACCACGAGCAGTACTTC. It encodes CASSLFVGGQNHEQYF. Full variable domain (rest looked up from reference TRBV5-1 and TRBJ2-7): KAGVTQTPRYLIKTRGQQVTLSCSPISGHRSVSWYQQTPGQGLQFLFEYFSETQRNKGNFPGRFSGRQFSNSRSEMNVSTLELGDSALYLCASSLFVGGQNHEQYFGPGTRLTVT.

This chain connects TRBV7-9 to TRBJ2-3; no reliable D call. This CDR3 region has 13 residues. V lost 7 bases, J lost 5 bases, and 13 bases lay in between. Germline CDR1 and CDR2: SEHNR and FQNEAQ (reference sequence). The CDR3 sequence: CASNSRLGDTQYF. In DNA form, the CDR3 reads TGTGCCAGCAACTCCCGCCTCGGAGATACGCAGTATTTT. Full variable domain (remainder filled in from reference TRBV7-9 and TRBJ2-3): DTGVSQNPRHKITKRGQNVTFRCDPISEHNRLYWYRQTLGQGPEFLTYFQNEAQLEKSRLLSDRFSAERPKGSFSTLEIQRTEQGDSAMYLCASNSRLGDTQYFGPGTRLTVL.

This clonotype was recorded many times. The rearrangement joins TRBV7-2 to TRBJ1-6; D is unresolved. CDR1 and CDR2 (germline): SGHTA, FQGNSA. Trimming stripped 3 bases from V and 9 bases from J, with 12 bases between. The CDR3 totals 14 residues. Here the CDR3 DNA reads TGTGCCAGCAGCTTTCAAGGGTTCTTTTCACCCCTCCACTTT. Protein sequence: CASSFQGFFSPLHF.

This clonotype was observed a handful of times. CDR3 nucleotides: TGTGCCAGCAACCCCGGGACAGCCGTGACCTACGAGCAGTACTTC. It is translated as CASNPGTAVTYEQYF. The V gene is TRBV6-1, the J gene TRBJ2-7, with TRBD1 identical over 7 bases. There are 15 residues in the CDR3. Germline lookup yields CDR1 MNHNS and CDR2 SASEGT. Germline trimming cut 7 bases from V and 2 bases from J; bases unmatched to any gene: 11.